This T cell receptor beta chain was recovered during a study of early T cells in non-severe SARS-CoV-2 infection. Study in general: Sequenced material consisted of bulk RNA (from unsorted whole blood), and chains were unpaired. Study-wide points: The matching step, a VDJdb search, favored anti-spike CD8 responses and missed private and CD4 specificities.

Unique molecular identifier tags were affixed to discrete cDNA molecules. Each CDR3 protein gets one entry after TCRdb re-called the 5' RACE reads with MiXCR. This sample has 95,000 to 100,000 distinct CDR3 sequences, with approximately 13% found just once. There are 12 residues in the CDR3. Germline V CDR1 and CDR2: SEHNR, FQNEAQ (reference sequence). Between the trimmed V and J ends, which lost 5 bases and 9 bases, there was a span of 11 bases. About this clonotype: Its antigen is unknown.

The chain recombines TRBV7-9 with TRBJ2-1; D is ambiguous. The clonotype was recovered from an adult who was a healthcare worker with PCR-confirmed SARS-CoV-2 infection or an uninfected control (not recorded which). The sequenced material came from whole blood. CDR3: CASSIGVGEQFF. The CDR3 DNA sequence: TGTGCCAGCAGCATAGGAGTGGGTGAGCAGTTCTTC.